This T cell receptor beta chain was found in a study of long-term antiretroviral therapy in people with HIV. The junction had 5 bases not matched to a gene; V was cut back by 8 bases and J by 7 bases. The CDR3 consists of 13 residues. Germline CDR1 reads MNHEY; CDR2 reads SMNVEV (reference sequence). Sequencing used immunoSEQ v3.0 at survey level. Sequenced by immunoSEQ multiplex PCR; TCRdb stores in-frame clones only, minus some. The table has roughly 24,000 clones, around four fifths seen once. This clone appeared once. The sequencing used unsorted PBMCs, collected 1.6 years after starting antiretroviral therapy. The chain has TRBV27 and TRBJ2-1; TRBD1 matches 10 bases. This sequence was found in a man between 40 and 49 years old with HIV. CDR3 bases: TGTGCCAGCGGCCGGGACAGGGGAAATGAGCAGTTCTTC. The encoded protein is CASGRDRGNEQFF.